These 17 T cell receptor beta chains came from one sample sequenced in a study of human T cells and chemical hapten exposure (dated by TCRdb to about 2021). The time point label of this sample denotes: pre-sensitization, week 0. Interpreted using the paper, the treatment or condition label stands for: therapeutic diphenylcyclopropenone sensitization with weekly scalp DPC. Libraries were prepared through RACE. Instrument used: NextSeq 500. TCRdb reprocessed the public reads (quality trimming at Q25 with fastp, clone calling with MiXCR) and kept in-frame beta chains. Each CDR3 protein appears once, grouped with its most common genes and DNA. This sample is represented by some 400,000 distinct CDR3 sequences; 4% to 6% of them were singletons. The ten largest clones take up 2.6% of the sample. Sample: whole blood, taken in connection with sensitization to the hapten diphenylcyclopropenone (DPC). These receptors were collected from a woman in her 50s with alopecia areata. Some clones in this sample may be carry-over from other donors' samples.

V is TRBV2 and J is TRBJ1-5; no definite D call. Germline V gene data show CDR1 as SNHLY and CDR2 as FYNNEI. The CDR3 spans 13 residues. V gave up 5 bases and J gave up 9 bases, with 14 bases separating them. The chain's CDR3 is CASSIPSERPQHF. The CDR3 DNA sequence: TGTGCCAGCAGTATCCCTTCTGAGCGGCCCCAGCATTTT.

This clonotype occurred many times. This chain uses TRBV5-6 with TRBJ1-5; 11 bases map to TRBD1. J was trimmed by 4 bases and V by 5 bases; bases with no gene match: 5. Germline V gene sequence: CDR1 SGHDT, CDR2 YYEEEE. The CDR3 is 15 amino acids. CDR3 in amino acids: CASSTGTGGNQPQHF. Here the CDR3 DNA reads TGTGCCAGCAGTACTGGGACAGGGGGGAATCAGCCCCAGCATTTT.

V is TRBV29-1 and J is TRBJ2-1, with a weak D call TRBD2 (6 bases). This CDR3 comprises 14 residues. V shed 4 bases and J shed 2 bases, with 12 bases lying between them. Germline V gene sequence: CDR1 SQVTM, CDR2 ANQGSEA. In nucleotides, the CDR3 is TGCAGCGTTGGAGTAGGGAGGACCTACAATGAGCAGTTCTTC. The encoded protein is CSVGVGRTYNEQFF.

This clonotype was counted at least ten times. The chain couples TRBV20-1 to TRBJ2-7; D possibly uses TRBD1 or TRBD2 (6 bases each). The CDR3 runs to 15 residues. Germline V gene data show CDR1 as DFQATT and CDR2 as SNEGSKA (reference sequence). Trimming took 6 bases from V and 0 from J, leaving 18 bases between them. The CDR3 nucleotides read TGCAGTGCCCGAGACAACGGGGGCAGCTCCTACGAGCAGTACTTC. Protein sequence: CSARDNGGSSYEQYF.

In its sample, this clonotype was seen many times. The chain uses TRBV25-1 and TRBJ2-7, with 8 bases that match TRBD2. The CDR3 has 15 residues. V shed 2 bases, J shed 5 bases, and the junction held 8 bases outside the gene matches. Germline V lookup: CDR1 MGHDK, CDR2 SYGVNS. The CDR3 sequence: CASSEPGREGNEQYF. The DNA for the CDR3 is TGTGCCAGCAGTGAACCCGGGAGGGAAGGCAACGAGCAGTACTTC.

This clonotype showed up just once. This chain joins TRBV7-9 and TRBJ1-1; the D is unclear. There are 14 residues in the CDR3. The V end was cut by 10 bases, the J end by 4 bases, with 19 bases between. Germline V CDR1 and CDR2: SEHNR, FQNEAQ (reference sequence). This CDR3 is CATSYQGLSTEAFF. CDR3 in DNA: TGTGCCACCAGTTATCAAGGGTTAAGCACTGAAGCTTTCTTT.

This clonotype was detected ten times or more. The chain uses TRBV24-1 and TRBJ1-5, with 8 bases fitting TRBD1. This CDR3 contains 14 residues. Germline-derived CDR1 and CDR2 are KGHDR and SFDVKD. J lost 4 bases, V lost 6 bases, and 4 bases had no gene match. The CDR3 loop reads CATSPTGANQPQHF. The CDR3 DNA sequence: TGTGCCACCAGTCCGACAGGGGCGAATCAGCCCCAGCATTTT.

This sequence joins TRBV12-3 or TRBV12-4 and TRBJ2-3, with 8 bases that match TRBD2. V shed 3 bases, J shed 4 bases, and the junction held 9 bases outside the gene matches. The CDR3 is 16 amino acids. CDR3 sequence: CASSFSSGGSADTQYF. The CDR3 DNA is TGTGCCAGCAGTTTCTCATCGGGGGGGAGTGCAGATACGCAGTATTTT.

The chain carries TRBV27 and TRBJ2-7, with D perhaps TRBD1 or TRBD2 (5 bases each). The CDR3 has 16 residues. The germline V gene encodes CDR1 MNHEY and CDR2 SMNVEV (reference sequence). V gave up 6 bases and J gave up 3 bases, with 21 bases separating them. The CDR3 spells CASSAEPFLGVYEQYF. In DNA, the CDR3 is TGTGCCAGCAGCGCGGAGCCTTTCTTGGGGGTCTACGAGCAGTACTTC.

This clonotype was seen many times. The chain is built from TRBV20-1 and TRBJ1-1; tentative D call: TRBD1 (5 bases). The V end lost 2 bases, the J end lost 3 bases, and 10 bases lay between the germline ends. The germline V gene has CDR1 DFQATT and CDR2 SNEGSKA (reference sequence). CDR3 length equals 13 residues. Here the CDR3 DNA reads TGCAGTGCTAGAACAGGAAGGGACACTGAAGCTTTCTTT. Translated: CSARTGRDTEAFF.

This clonotype showed up just a few times. The V and J genes are TRBV5-1 and TRBJ2-3; TRBD1 matches at 10 bases. Germline V gives CDR1 SGHRS, CDR2 YFSETQ. This CDR3 comprises 15 residues. V lost 4 bases, J lost 4 bases, and 6 bases stayed unmatched. CDR3 nucleotides: TGCGCCAGCAGCCTGGGACAGGGGAGGGCAGATACGCAGTATTTT. Translating it yields CASSLGQGRADTQYF.

In its sample, this clonotype was seen many times. The rearrangement links TRBV30 to TRBJ1-5; TRBD1 might be the D (5 bases). The ends were cut back, 3 bases at V and 11 bases at J, with 23 bases in the middle. The CDR3 is 15 amino acids. CDR1 GTSNPN and CDR2 SVGIG come from the germline V gene (reference sequence). DNA for the CDR3: TGTGCCTGGAGGTGGGGCAACCTAACACCGGTAGCCCAGCATTTT. It codes for CAWRWGNLTPVAQHF.

This clonotype was observed a few times. This chain links TRBV7-6 with TRBJ2-7; the match to TRBD2 covers 7 bases. J gave up 2 bases and V 1 base, and 8 bases lay outside the gene matches. Germline CDR1 reads SGHVS; CDR2 reads FNYEAQ. The CDR3 has 16 residues. CDR3 DNA: TGTGCCAGCAGCTTAGTTCCGGGCGGGAGCGCCTACGAGCAGTACTTC. It codes for CASSLVPGGSAYEQYF.

As DNA, the CDR3 is TGCAGCGGAATAGAGGGGACTGCCTTCTCCTACGAGCAGTACTTC. Its protein product is CSGIEGTAFSYEQYF. This chain connects TRBV29-1 to TRBJ2-7; D might be TRBD2 (6 bases). This CDR3 is 15 amino acids long. Between the trimmed V and J ends, which lost 7 bases and 0 bases, there was a span of 19 bases. The germline gives CDR1 SQVTM, CDR2 ANQGSEA.

Ten or more counts support this clonotype. The chain links TRBV28 to TRBJ2-5; 10 bases fit TRBD1. The V gene's germline CDR1 is MDHEN and CDR2 SYDVKM. The CDR3 consists of 17 residues. The ends lost 3 bases at V and 4 bases at J; junction bases unmatched: 11. The CDR3 DNA is TGTGCCAGCAGTTTCCTACTGACAGGGGGCGGAGGAGAGACCCAGTACTTC. Amino acids: CASSFLLTGGGGETQYF.

This clonotype was seen repeatedly, ten times or more. The V gene is TRBV5-6, the J gene TRBJ2-7; 7 bases are shared with TRBD1. This CDR3 has 14 residues. J lost 3 bases, V lost 2 bases, and 5 bases had no gene match. CDR1 is SGHDT, CDR2 YYEEEE, per germline. The CDR3 DNA reads as TGTGCCAGCAGCTTAGGACAGGTCCTCTACGAGCAGTACTTC. This codes for CASSLGQVLYEQYF.

This clonotype was counted a few times. The rearrangement uses TRBV6-2 or TRBV6-3 and TRBJ2-3, with TRBD1 matching 7 bases. Losses at the gene ends were 2 bases for V and 4 bases for J; bases not matched to a gene: 0. This CDR3 is built from 13 residues. Germline CDR1 MNHEY, CDR2 SVGEGT. CDR3 nucleotide sequence: TGTGCCAGCAGTTACACAGGGGCAGATACGCAGTATTTT. Translated: CASSYTGADTQYF.